One sample yielded the 29 T cell receptor beta chains listed below, sequenced in a study of TIL therapy for anti-PD-1-resistant metastatic lung cancer. The time point is: pre-treatment sample, taken before nivolumab and TIL therapy. Tumor tissue came from excised metastases, mostly pleural nodules or supraclavicular lymph nodes. This was the immunoSEQ v3 assay. Libraries were prepared by immunoSEQ multiplex PCR; TCRdb keeps only in-frame clonotypes and omits some of them. The table lists over 25,000 clones, around 70% of them singletons. Sequences were derived from tumor tissue, sampled at baseline. These receptors were obtained from a person between 25 and 80 years old with non-small cell lung cancer.

The genes are TRBV6-5 and TRBJ2-3; D not certain. Trimming took off 0 bases at V and 2 bases at J, with 6 bases between the two ends. Germline V gene sequence: CDR1 MNHEY, CDR2 SVGAGI. CDR3 size: 14 residues. CDR3 amino acids: CASSYSRVTDTQYF. The DNA for the CDR3 is TGTGCCAGCAGTTACTCACGGGTCACAGATACGCAGTATTTT.

The genes are TRBV5-6 and TRBJ2-5; D is possibly TRBD2 (6 bases). V was cut by 0 bases and J by 7 bases, with 10 bases left in between. CDR1 is SGHDT, CDR2 YYEEEE, per germline. There are 13 residues in the CDR3. CDR3 loop: CASSLEEGLTQYF. In DNA form, the CDR3 reads TGTGCCAGCAGCTTGGAGGAGGGTTTGACCCAGTACTTC.

CDR3 sequence: CASSLAKAGQANEKLFF. Here the CDR3 DNA reads TGTGCCAGCAGCTTAGCGAAAGCGGGGCAGGCTAATGAAAAACTGTTTTTT. This chain links TRBV7-2 with TRBJ1-4; D possibly corresponds to TRBD1 (5 bases). The CDR3 consists of 17 residues. The germline V gene has CDR1 SGHTA and CDR2 FQGNSA. V shed 0 bases and J shed 3 bases, with 14 bases lying between them. The full variable domain, with the rest looked up from reference TRBV7-2 and TRBJ1-4, is GAGVSQSPSNKVTEKGKDVELRCDPISGHTALYWYRQSLGQGLEFLIYFQGNSAPDKSGLPSDRFSAERTGGSVSTLTIQRTQQEDSAVYLCASSLAKAGQANEKLFFGSGTQLSVL.

The rearrangement links TRBV5-6 to TRBJ2-3; 14 bases line up with TRBD2. The V and J ends lost 5 bases and 0 bases, in that order; junction bases with no gene match: 5. CDR1 is SGHDT and CDR2 is YYEEEE in the germline V gene. The CDR3 loop spans 17 amino acids. CDR3 sequence reads: CASRRLAGGTSTDTQYF. Written as DNA, the CDR3 is TGTGCCAGCAGAAGACTAGCGGGGGGGACTAGCACAGATACGCAGTATTTT.

This chain connects TRBV6-1 to TRBJ1-1, with D hard to call. This CDR3 contains 11 residues. Germline V lookup: CDR1 MNHNS, CDR2 SASEGT. The CDR3 DNA sequence: TGTGTGGGGTTAAGGAACACTGAAGCTTTCTTT. This encodes CVGLRNTEAFF.

V and J are TRBV6-1 and TRBJ1-5; D not certain. Germline lookup yields CDR1 MNHNS and CDR2 SASEGT. This CDR3 spans 14 amino acids. Trimming took off 1 base at V and 2 bases at J, with 6 bases between the two ends. Here the CDR3 DNA reads TGTGCCAGCAGTGAAGTTCCTGGCAATCAGCCCCAGCATTTT. Translation: CASSEVPGNQPQHF.

This chain uses TRBV6-1 with TRBJ2-5; TRBD2 agrees at 8 bases. This CDR3 region has 15 residues. CDR1 is MNHNS and CDR2 is SASEGT in the germline V gene. Trimming took 1 base from V and 2 from J; bases not matched to a gene: 3. CDR3 nucleotides: TGTGCCAGCAGTGAAGAGGCGGGGGGACAAGAGACCCAGTACTTC. This gives the protein CASSEEAGGQETQYF.

V is TRBV6-5 and J is TRBJ2-7, with TRBD2 matching over 13 bases. The CDR3 sequence is 15 residues long. Germline CDR1 reads MNHEY; CDR2 reads SVGAGI. J was trimmed by 3 bases and V by 6 bases; bases with no gene match: 5. The CDR3 nucleotides read TGTGCCAGCAGCTCGACTAGCGGGGGGTTCTACGAGCAGTACTTC. Its translation: CASSSTSGGFYEQYF.

Comment on this clone: The junction differs from germline at one of its ends, possibly a read error. V usage is TRBV7-2 and J usage is TRBJ2-5; TRBD2 matches at 8 bases. The CDR3 spans 17 residues. Germline V gene lookup returns CDR1 SGHTA and CDR2 FQGNSA. The CDR3 loop is CATSLEGLAGVQETQYF. The CDR3 region has the DNA TGTGCCACCAGCTTAGAGGGGCTAGCGGGCGTCCAAGAGACCCAGTACTTC.

This chain uses TRBV6-5 with TRBJ1-2; D call uncertain. The V end was cut by 2 bases, the J end by 8 bases, with 9 bases between. The CDR3 is 12 residues long. Looked up from germline, CDR1 is MNHEY and CDR2 is SVGAGI. The CDR3 DNA sequence: TGTGCCAGCAGTTACGCGGGATGGGGCTACACCTTC. The encoded protein is CASSYAGWGYTF.

The gene calls are TRBV7-3 and TRBJ1-1; D gene unclear. The germline V and J ends were trimmed by 4 bases and 8 bases, with 14 bases remaining between them. The CDR3 runs to 13 residues. Germline lookup yields CDR1 SGHTA and CDR2 FQGTGA. The CDR3 loop is CASSSSLGEEAFF. DNA of the CDR3: TGTGCCAGCAGCTCCAGTTTGGGTGAGGAAGCTTTCTTT.

The chain has TRBV7-2 and TRBJ2-7; unclear D gene. Germline CDR1 is SGHTA and CDR2 is FQGNSA. The CDR3 is 12 amino acids. The ends were cut back, 1 base at V and 2 bases at J, with 3 bases in the middle. The CDR3 loop reads CASSLDTYEQYF. CDR3 nucleotides: TGTGCCAGCAGCTTAGATACCTACGAGCAGTACTTC.

The V call is TRBV2, the J call TRBJ2-3, with D unresolved. Germline CDR1 reads SNHLY; CDR2 reads FYNNEI. This CDR3 has 16 amino acids. Trimming pared 4 bases from V and 4 bases from J, leaving 18 bases between. DNA for the CDR3: TGTGCCAGCAGTGTCTTTGGCGGTCACACACCAGATACGCAGTATTTT. This sequence encodes CASSVFGGHTPDTQYF.

This chain connects TRBV19 to TRBJ2-3; D might be TRBD2 (6 bases). Trimming took 7 bases from V and 2 from J, leaving 16 bases between them. This CDR3 contains 15 residues. Germline V gene data show CDR1 as LNHDA and CDR2 as SQIVND (reference sequence). This CDR3 reads CASKRLVGDTDTQYF. CDR3 sequence (DNA): TGTGCCAGTAAGAGACTAGTTGGGGACACAGATACGCAGTATTTT.

This clone has a handful of counts. The gene calls are TRBV6-6 and TRBJ1-1; D unresolved. V was cut by 6 bases and J by 0 bases, with 14 bases left in between. The CDR3 length is 15 residues. Germline CDR1 and CDR2: MNHNY and SVGAGI (reference sequence). The CDR3: CASSPESLMNTEAFF. The DNA of the CDR3 is TGTGCCAGCAGCCCCGAGTCCCTAATGAACACTGAAGCTTTCTTT.

V gene TRBV9 combines with J gene TRBJ2-1, with 11 bases that match TRBD2. J was trimmed by 4 bases and V by 4 bases; bases with no gene match: 4. This CDR3 contains 15 residues. Germline V gene lookup returns CDR1 SGDLS and CDR2 YYNGEE. CDR3 nucleotides: TGTGCCAGCAGCCCAGTAGCGGGGGGGTACAATGAGCAGTTCTTC. Protein: CASSPVAGGYNEQFF.

The rearrangement links TRBV7-2 to TRBJ1-1; the D is unclear. The germline V gene encodes CDR1 SGHTA and CDR2 FQGNSA. Trimming shortened V by 2 bases and J by 4 bases, and 8 bases separated the two germline ends. The CDR3 consists of 13 residues. CDR3 loop: CASSLSGVTEAFF. The CDR3 coding sequence is TGTGCCAGCAGCTTATCTGGGGTCACTGAAGCTTTCTTT.

This clone was counted once. The same CDR3 also results from other DNA sequences found in this sample. The genes are TRBV6-4 and TRBJ2-3, with 14 bases lining up with TRBD2. V was clipped by 2 bases and J by 6 bases; unmatched bases: 1. Germline V CDR1 and CDR2: MRHNA, SNTAGT. The CDR3 is 15 residues long. The CDR3 loop reads CASSDGTSGGDTQYF. The CDR3 DNA is TGTGCCAGCAGTGACGGGACTAGCGGGGGTGATACGCAGTATTTT.

The chain is built from TRBV6-6 and TRBJ2-5, with a tentative D call TRBD2 (6 bases). The CDR3 contains 16 residues. Germline loops: CDR1 MNHNY, CDR2 SVGAGI (reference sequence). Trimming pared 2 bases from V and 1 base from J, leaving 14 bases between. Here the CDR3 DNA reads TGTGCCAGCAGTTACCTTTCGCTAGCGCCCCAAGAGACCCAGTACTTC. It specifies CASSYLSLAPQETQYF.

The chain employs TRBV7-9 and TRBJ1-4; TRBD1 aligns across 7 bases. The CDR3 is 13 residues long. Germline-derived CDR1 and CDR2 are SEHNR and FQNEAQ (reference sequence). Trimming cost V 9 bases and J 5 bases; bases outside gene matches: 6. The CDR3 is CASGDSENEKLFF. The CDR3 DNA is TGTGCCAGTGGGGACAGCGAGAATGAAAAACTGTTTTTT.

This chain links TRBV19 with TRBJ2-7; D is perhaps TRBD2 (6 bases). Germline-derived CDR1 and CDR2 are LNHDA and SQIVND (reference sequence). The CDR3 is made up of 13 amino acids. V was pared by 3 bases and J by 12 bases, with 18 bases between. The CDR3 nucleotides read TGTGCCAGTAGTATGCGGACTACCGGCTCTTTGTACTTC. Amino acids: CASSMRTTGSLYF. Using reference TRBV19 and TRBJ2-7 for the parts outside the CDR3, the full variable domain is DGGITQSPKYLFRKEGQNVTLSCEQNLNHDAMYWYRQDPGQGLRLIYYSQIVNDFQKGDIAEGYSVSREKKESFPLTVTSAQKNPTAFYLCASSMRTTGSLYFGPGTRLTVT.

The chain employs TRBV19 and TRBJ2-1; the match to TRBD1 covers 9 bases. In germline, CDR1 is LNHDA, CDR2 SQIVND (reference sequence). The ends lost 7 bases at V and 5 bases at J; junction bases unmatched: 6. The CDR3 has 14 amino acids. CDR3 sequence reads: CASTRGQGNNEQFF. In nucleotides, the CDR3 is TGTGCCAGTACCCGGGGACAGGGAAACAATGAGCAGTTCTTC.

J is TRBJ1-5 and V is TRBV27; a possible D gene is TRBD1 (6 bases). Germline V gene sequence: CDR1 MNHEY, CDR2 SMNVEV (reference sequence). Trimming removed 5 bases at V and 1 base at J, with 12 bases between. This CDR3 has 15 amino acids. CDR3 sequence (DNA): TGTGCCAGCAGTCCCAGGACAGCAAGCAATCAGCCCCAGCATTTT. Protein: CASSPRTASNQPQHF.

Remarks on this clone: The germline gene is not matched at one end of the junction; a read error may be the cause. This chain uses TRBV7-6 with TRBJ2-5; D is unclear. This CDR3 is built from 13 residues. Looked up from germline, CDR1 is SGHVS and CDR2 is FNYEAQ. The CDR3 loop is CTSSSYLVETQYF. Here the CDR3 DNA reads TGTACCAGCAGCTCGTACCTGGTAGAGACCCAGTACTTC. Filled out from reference TRBV7-6 and TRBJ2-5, the complete variable domain reads GAGVSQSPRYKVTKRGQDVALRCDPISGHVSLYWYRQALGQGPEFLTYFNYEAQQDKSGLPNDRFSAERPEGSISTLTIQRTEQRDSAMYRCTSSSYLVETQYFGPGTRLLVL.

This clone was counted a single time. The V gene is TRBV5-6, the J gene TRBJ1-3; D gene unclear. The CDR3 contains 14 residues. Trimming took off 4 bases at V and 0 bases at J, with 8 bases between the two ends. Per the germline V gene, CDR1 is SGHDT and CDR2 is YYEEEE. The CDR3 region is CASSLISSGNTIYF. CDR3 sequence (DNA): TGTGCCAGCAGCCTAATCAGCTCTGGAAACACCATATATTTT.

The V call is TRBV11-2, the J call TRBJ2-5; no clear D gene. The CDR3 runs to 15 residues. Germline CDR1 SGHAT, CDR2 FQNNGV. Trimming cost V 0 bases and J 2 bases, with 10 bases left between them. CDR3 nucleotides: TGTGCCAGCAGCTTAGATGGCACAGAACAAGAGACCCAGTACTTC. This sequence encodes CASSLDGTEQETQYF.

The chain employs TRBV2 and TRBJ2-1, with D uncertain. There are 13 residues in the CDR3. The germline CDR1 and CDR2 sequences are SNHLY and FYNNEI. V lost 0 bases and J 9 bases, leaving 9 bases between the germline ends. This chain's CDR3 is CASSEAYSTEQFF. The CDR3 DNA reads TGTGCCAGCAGTGAAGCGTACTCGACTGAGCAGTTCTTC.

The genes are TRBV25-1 and TRBJ2-1, with TRBD1 identical over 9 bases. The CDR3 runs 18 residues. The germline CDR1 and CDR2 sequences are MGHDK and SYGVNS. Trimming cost V 6 bases and J 2 bases; bases outside gene matches: 14. CDR3 coding DNA: TGTGCCAGCAGGGAGGGACAGGGAACGTCATTTACCTACAATGAGCAGTTCTTC. Protein: CASREGQGTSFTYNEQFF.

This rearrangement joins TRBV9 to TRBJ2-3; D may be TRBD2 (7 bases). Germline V CDR1 and CDR2: SGDLS, YYNGEE. This CDR3 comprises 16 residues. Trimming removed 4 bases from V and 5 bases from J, with 20 bases in between. The CDR3 spells CASSPSLGGAGDTQYF. CDR3 coding DNA: TGTGCCAGCAGCCCCAGTTTGGGGGGGGCAGGAGATACGCAGTATTTT.